The 3 T cell receptor beta chains presented below share a single source sample, sequenced in a study of blood T cell repertoires in COVID-19 (dated by TCRdb to the early 2020s). The protocol used for the library was the immunoSEQ multiplex PCR assay. TCRdb provides this immuneACCESS table in a form limited to in-frame rearrangements. Some clones are lacking; in checked studies, under half of them reflect an unresolved V gene, and why the rest are absent is not known. The sample data list roughly 87,000 clones, and about 84% of these were observed just once. Of the sample, roughly 8% falls within the top ten clones. The material sequenced was peripheral blood. The receptors shown here come from a man over 45 with active COVID-19.

The rearrangement joins TRBV7-2 to TRBJ2-3; 8 bases align to TRBD2. This CDR3 spans 16 amino acids. V dropped 4 bases and J dropped 4; count of bases not matched to a gene: 10. Per germline, CDR1 SGHTA and CDR2 FQGNSA. The CDR3 region has the DNA TGTGCCAGCAGCTCAACTAGCGGCTGGGGGTCAGATACGCAGTATTTT. The encoded protein is CASSSTSGWGSDTQYF.

V usage is TRBV28 and J usage is TRBJ2-7; tentative D call: TRBD1 (5 bases). CDR3 length: 16 residues. Germline lookup yields CDR1 MDHEN and CDR2 SYDVKM. Trimming removed 7 bases from V and 3 bases from J, with 22 bases in between. CDR3 sequence (DNA): TGTGCCAGCACCAACAAGGCGCAGGGCCACTTCTACGAGCAGTACTTC. It specifies CASTNKAQGHFYEQYF.

V is TRBV28 and J is TRBJ1-2; D perhaps matches TRBD1 (6 bases). Trimming shortened V by 9 bases and J by 0 bases, and 11 bases separated the two germline ends. The germline V gene encodes CDR1 MDHEN and CDR2 SYDVKM. CDR3 size: 13 residues. CDR3 region: CASMTGSNYGYTF. CDR3 sequence (DNA): TGTGCCAGTATGACAGGTTCTAACTATGGCTACACCTTC.